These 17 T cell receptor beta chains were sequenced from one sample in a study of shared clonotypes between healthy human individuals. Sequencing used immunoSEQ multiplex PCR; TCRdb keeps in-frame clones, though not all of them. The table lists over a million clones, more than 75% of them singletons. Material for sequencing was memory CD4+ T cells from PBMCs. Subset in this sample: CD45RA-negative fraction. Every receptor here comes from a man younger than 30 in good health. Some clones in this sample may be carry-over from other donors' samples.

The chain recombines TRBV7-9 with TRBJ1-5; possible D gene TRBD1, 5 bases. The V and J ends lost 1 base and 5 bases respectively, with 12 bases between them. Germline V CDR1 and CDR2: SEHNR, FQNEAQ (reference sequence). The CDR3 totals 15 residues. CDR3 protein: CASSLGRGDYQPQHF. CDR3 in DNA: TGTGCCAGCAGCTTAGGGCGGGGGGATTATCAGCCCCAGCATTTT.

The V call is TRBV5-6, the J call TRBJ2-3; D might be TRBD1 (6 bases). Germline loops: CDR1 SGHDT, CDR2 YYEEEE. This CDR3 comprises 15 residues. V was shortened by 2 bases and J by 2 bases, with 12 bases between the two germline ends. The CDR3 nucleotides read TGTGCCAGCAGCTTTATACAGGGTGACACAGATACGCAGTATTTT. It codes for CASSFIQGDTDTQYF. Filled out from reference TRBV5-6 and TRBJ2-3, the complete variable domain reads DAGVTQSPTHLIKTRGQQVTLRCSPKSGHDTVSWYQQALGQGPQFIFQYYEEEERQRGNFPDRFSGHQFPNYSSELNVNALLLGDSALYLCASSFIQGDTDTQYFGPGTRLTVL.

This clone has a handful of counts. Here the CDR3 DNA reads TGTGCCAGCAGCTACAGCACAGATACGCAGTATTTT. This sequence encodes CASSYSTDTQYF. The rearrangement uses TRBV2 and TRBJ2-3, with D hard to call. The germline gives CDR1 SNHLY, CDR2 FYNNEI. Trimming stripped 6 bases from V and 0 bases from J, with 4 bases between. This CDR3 contains 12 residues.

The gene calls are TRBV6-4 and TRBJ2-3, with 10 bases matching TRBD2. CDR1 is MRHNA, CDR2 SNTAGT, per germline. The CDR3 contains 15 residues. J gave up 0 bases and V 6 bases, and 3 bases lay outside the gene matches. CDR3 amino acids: CASSASGSSTDTQYF. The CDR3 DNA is TGTGCCAGCAGCGCTAGCGGGAGCAGCACAGATACGCAGTATTTT.

CDR3 nucleotide sequence: TGTGCCAGCAGCCTAACGACTAGCGGGAGGCCAGATACGCAGTATTTT. Protein: CASSLTTSGRPDTQYF. The chain couples TRBV7-8 to TRBJ2-3, with 13 positions matching TRBD2. Germline V gene data show CDR1 as SGHVS and CDR2 as FQNEAQ. V lost 5 bases to trimming and J lost 4 bases; unmatched junction nucleotides: 6. This CDR3 region has 16 residues.

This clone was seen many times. CDR3: CASSLASGGRGGRNQPQHF. Written as DNA, the CDR3 is TGTGCCAGCAGCTTAGCTAGTGGTGGTCGGGGAGGACGCAATCAGCCCCAGCATTTT. The chain joins TRBV7-8 to TRBJ1-5; D remains unclear. Germline CDR1 is SGHVS and CDR2 is FQNEAQ. Trimming shortened V by 0 bases and J by 2 bases, and 20 bases separated the two germline ends. This CDR3 has 19 amino acids.

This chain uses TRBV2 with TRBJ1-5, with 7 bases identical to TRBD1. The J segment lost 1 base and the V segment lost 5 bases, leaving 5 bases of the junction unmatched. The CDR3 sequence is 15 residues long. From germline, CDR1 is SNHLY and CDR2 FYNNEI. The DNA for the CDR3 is TGTGCCAGCAGTTTACAGGGGTTAAGCAATCAGCCCCAGCATTTT. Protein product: CASSLQGLSNQPQHF.

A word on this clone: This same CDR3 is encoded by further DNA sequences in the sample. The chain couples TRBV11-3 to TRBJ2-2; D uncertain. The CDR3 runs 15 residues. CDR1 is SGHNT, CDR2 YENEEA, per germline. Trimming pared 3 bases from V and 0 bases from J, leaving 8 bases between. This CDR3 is CASSLGTANTGELFF. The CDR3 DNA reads TGTGCCAGCAGCTTGGGCACCGCGAACACCGGGGAGCTGTTTTTT.

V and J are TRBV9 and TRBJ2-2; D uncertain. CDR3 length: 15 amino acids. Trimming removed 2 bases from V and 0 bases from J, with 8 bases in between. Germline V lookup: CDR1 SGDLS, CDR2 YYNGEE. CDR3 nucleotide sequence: TGTGCCAGCAGCGTGTTCGGTGCGAACACCGGGGAGCTGTTTTTT. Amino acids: CASSVFGANTGELFF.

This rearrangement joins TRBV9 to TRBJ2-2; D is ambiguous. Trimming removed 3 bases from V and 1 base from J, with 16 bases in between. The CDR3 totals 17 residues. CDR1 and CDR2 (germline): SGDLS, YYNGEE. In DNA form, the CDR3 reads TGTGCCAGCAGCGGTTACAGCCTAAGCTTGAACACCGGGGAGCTGTTTTTT. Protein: CASSGYSLSLNTGELFF.

CDR3 amino acids: CASSKTEEYQETQYF. The CDR3, as DNA: TGTGCCAGCAGTAAGACGGAAGAGTACCAAGAGACCCAGTACTTC. This chain connects TRBV5-4 to TRBJ2-5; D gene uncertain. The CDR3 runs to 15 residues. Trimming cost V 5 bases and J 0 bases, with 14 bases left between them. Germline CDR1 reads SGHNT; CDR2 reads YYREEE (reference sequence).

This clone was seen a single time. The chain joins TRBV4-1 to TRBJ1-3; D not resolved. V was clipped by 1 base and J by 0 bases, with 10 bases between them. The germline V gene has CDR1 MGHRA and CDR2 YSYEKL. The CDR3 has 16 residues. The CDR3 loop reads CASSQAVLSSGNTIYF. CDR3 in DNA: TGCGCCAGCAGCCAAGCAGTCCTGAGCTCTGGAAACACCATATATTTT.

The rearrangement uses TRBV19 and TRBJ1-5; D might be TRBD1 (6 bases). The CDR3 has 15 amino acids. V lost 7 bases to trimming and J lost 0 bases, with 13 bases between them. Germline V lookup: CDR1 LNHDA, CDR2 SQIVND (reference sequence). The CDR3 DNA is TGTGCCAGTAACTCCAGGGGTTATAGCAATCAGCCCCAGCATTTT. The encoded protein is CASNSRGYSNQPQHF.

The CDR3 region is CASSLTGGRQPQHF. The DNA for the CDR3 is TGCGCCAGCAGTTTGACAGGGGGTCGTCAGCCCCAGCATTTT. The genes are TRBV10-2 and TRBJ1-5; 9 positions agree with TRBD1. The junction had 5 bases not matched to a gene; V was cut back by 5 bases and J by 6 bases. Germline V lookup: CDR1 WSHSY, CDR2 SAAADI. This CDR3 spans 14 amino acids.

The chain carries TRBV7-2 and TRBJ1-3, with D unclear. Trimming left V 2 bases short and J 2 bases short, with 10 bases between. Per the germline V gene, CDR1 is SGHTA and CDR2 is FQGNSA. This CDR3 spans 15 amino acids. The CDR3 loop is CASSLIVGAGNTIYF. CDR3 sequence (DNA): TGTGCCAGCAGCTTAATCGTAGGTGCTGGAAACACCATATATTTT.

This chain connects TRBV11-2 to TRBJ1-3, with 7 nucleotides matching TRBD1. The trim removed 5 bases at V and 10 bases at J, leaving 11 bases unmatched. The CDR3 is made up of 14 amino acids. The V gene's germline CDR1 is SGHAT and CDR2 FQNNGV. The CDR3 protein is CASSAGQTYGTIYF. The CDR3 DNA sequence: TGTGCCAGCAGCGCGGGACAGACATATGGTACCATATATTTT.

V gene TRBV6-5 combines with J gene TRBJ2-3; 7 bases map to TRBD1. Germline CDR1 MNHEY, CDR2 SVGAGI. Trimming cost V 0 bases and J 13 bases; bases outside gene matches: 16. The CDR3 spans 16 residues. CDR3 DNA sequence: TGTGCCAGCAGTTACTCGTTCTCTATGCCAGGGGGAATGAAGTATTTT. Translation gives CASSYSFSMPGGMKYF.